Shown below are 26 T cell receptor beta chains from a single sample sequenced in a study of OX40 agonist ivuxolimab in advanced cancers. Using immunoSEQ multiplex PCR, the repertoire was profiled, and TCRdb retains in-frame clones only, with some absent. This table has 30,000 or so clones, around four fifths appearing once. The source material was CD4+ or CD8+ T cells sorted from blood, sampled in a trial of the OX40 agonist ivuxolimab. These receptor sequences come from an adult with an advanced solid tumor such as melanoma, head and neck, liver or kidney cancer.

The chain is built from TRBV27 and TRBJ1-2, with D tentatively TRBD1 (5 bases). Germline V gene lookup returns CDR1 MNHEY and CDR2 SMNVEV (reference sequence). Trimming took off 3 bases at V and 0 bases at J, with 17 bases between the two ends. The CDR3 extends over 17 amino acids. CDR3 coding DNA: TGTGCCAGCAGTTTTGCGGGACGGGTAGGGGCTAACTATGGCTACACCTTC. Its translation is CASSFAGRVGANYGYTF.

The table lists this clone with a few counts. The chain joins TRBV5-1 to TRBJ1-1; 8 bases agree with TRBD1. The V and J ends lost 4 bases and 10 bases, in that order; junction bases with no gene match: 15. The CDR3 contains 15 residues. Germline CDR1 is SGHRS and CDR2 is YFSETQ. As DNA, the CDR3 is TGCGCCAGCAGCGTAATCTACGGGACAGGTAATGGAGCTTTCTTT. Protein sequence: CASSVIYGTGNGAFF.

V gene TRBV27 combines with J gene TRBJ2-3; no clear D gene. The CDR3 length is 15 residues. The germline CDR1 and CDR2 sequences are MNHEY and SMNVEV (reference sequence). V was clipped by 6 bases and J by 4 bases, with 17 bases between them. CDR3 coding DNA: TGTGCCAGCAGCCCCTCCCCCTCCTACGCAGATACGCAGTATTTT. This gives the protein CASSPSPSYADTQYF.

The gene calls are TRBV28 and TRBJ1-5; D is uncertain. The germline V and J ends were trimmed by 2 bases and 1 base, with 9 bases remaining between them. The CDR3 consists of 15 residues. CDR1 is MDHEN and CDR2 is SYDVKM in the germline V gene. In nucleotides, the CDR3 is TGTGCCAGCAGTTTAATCCCGTTAAGCAATCAGCCCCAGCATTTT. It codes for CASSLIPLSNQPQHF.

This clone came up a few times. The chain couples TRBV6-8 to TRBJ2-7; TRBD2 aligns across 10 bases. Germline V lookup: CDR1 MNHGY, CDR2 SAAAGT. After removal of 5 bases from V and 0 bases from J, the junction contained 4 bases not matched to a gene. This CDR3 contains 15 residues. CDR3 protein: CASSETSGISYEQYF. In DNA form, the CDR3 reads TGTGCCAGCAGTGAAACTAGCGGGATCTCCTACGAGCAGTACTTC.

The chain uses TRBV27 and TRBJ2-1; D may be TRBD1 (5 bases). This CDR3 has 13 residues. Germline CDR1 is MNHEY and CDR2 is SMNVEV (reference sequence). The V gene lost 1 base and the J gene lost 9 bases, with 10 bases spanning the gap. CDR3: CASSLLGPGEQFF. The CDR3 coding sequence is TGTGCCAGCAGTTTATTGGGGCCGGGTGAGCAGTTCTTC.

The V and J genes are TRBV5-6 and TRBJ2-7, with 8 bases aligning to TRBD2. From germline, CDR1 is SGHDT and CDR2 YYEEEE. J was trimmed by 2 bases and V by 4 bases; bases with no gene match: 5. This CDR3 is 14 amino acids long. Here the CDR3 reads CASSPGGSPYEQYF. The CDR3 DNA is TGTGCCAGCAGCCCGGGGGGGTCCCCCTACGAGCAGTACTTC.

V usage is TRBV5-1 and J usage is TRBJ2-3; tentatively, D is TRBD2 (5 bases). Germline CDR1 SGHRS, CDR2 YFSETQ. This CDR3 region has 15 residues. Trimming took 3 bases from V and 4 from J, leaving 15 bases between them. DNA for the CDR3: TGCGCCAGCAGCTGGGGAGTAATGGGCCCAGATACGCAGTATTTT. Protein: CASSWGVMGPDTQYF.

The CDR3 nucleotides read TGTGCCAGCAGTGAAGAGGGGGGCGCCTATGGCTACACCTTC. Translating gives CASSEEGGAYGYTF. The chain employs TRBV6-1 and TRBJ1-2; D perhaps matches TRBD1 (6 bases). Germline V gives CDR1 MNHNS, CDR2 SASEGT. This CDR3 region has 14 residues. Trimming removed 1 base at V and 4 bases at J, with 10 bases between.

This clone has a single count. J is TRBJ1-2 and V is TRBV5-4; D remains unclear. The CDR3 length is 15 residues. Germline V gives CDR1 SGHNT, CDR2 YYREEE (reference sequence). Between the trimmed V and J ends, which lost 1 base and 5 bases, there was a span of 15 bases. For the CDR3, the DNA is TGTGCCAGCAGCTTGTTTCTGGAAGAAAGGTATGGCTACACCTTC. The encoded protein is CASSLFLEERYGYTF.

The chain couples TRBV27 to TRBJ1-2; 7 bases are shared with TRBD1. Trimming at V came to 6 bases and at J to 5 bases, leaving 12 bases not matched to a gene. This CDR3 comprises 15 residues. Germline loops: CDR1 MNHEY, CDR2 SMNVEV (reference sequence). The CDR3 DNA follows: TGTGCCAGCAGCCCTTGGACAGGCTATCTATATGGCTACACCTTC. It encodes CASSPWTGYLYGYTF.

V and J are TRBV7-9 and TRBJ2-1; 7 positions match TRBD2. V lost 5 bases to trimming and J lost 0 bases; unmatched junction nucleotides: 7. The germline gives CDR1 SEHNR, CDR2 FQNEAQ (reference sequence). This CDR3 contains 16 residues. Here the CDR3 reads CASSPAGLGSYNEQFF. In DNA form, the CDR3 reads TGTGCCAGCAGCCCGGCCGGACTAGGCTCCTACAATGAGCAGTTCTTC.

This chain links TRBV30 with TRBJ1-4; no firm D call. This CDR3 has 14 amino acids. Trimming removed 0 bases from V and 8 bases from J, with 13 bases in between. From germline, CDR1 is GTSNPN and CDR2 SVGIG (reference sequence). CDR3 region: CAWSVHGSGEKLFF. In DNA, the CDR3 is TGTGCCTGGAGTGTACACGGCTCTGGGGAAAAACTGTTTTTT.

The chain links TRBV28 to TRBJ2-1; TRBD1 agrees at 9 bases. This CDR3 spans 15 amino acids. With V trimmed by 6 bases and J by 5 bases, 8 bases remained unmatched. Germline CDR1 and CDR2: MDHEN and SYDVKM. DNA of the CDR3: TGTGCCAGCAGACCCGGGACAGGGTTCAACAATGAGCAGTTCTTC. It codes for CASRPGTGFNNEQFF.

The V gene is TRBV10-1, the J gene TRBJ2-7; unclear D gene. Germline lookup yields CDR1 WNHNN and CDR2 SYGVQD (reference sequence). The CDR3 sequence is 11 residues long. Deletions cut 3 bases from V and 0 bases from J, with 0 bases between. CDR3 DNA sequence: TGCGCCAGCAGTGACTCCTACGAGCAGTACTTC. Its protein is CASSDSYEQYF.

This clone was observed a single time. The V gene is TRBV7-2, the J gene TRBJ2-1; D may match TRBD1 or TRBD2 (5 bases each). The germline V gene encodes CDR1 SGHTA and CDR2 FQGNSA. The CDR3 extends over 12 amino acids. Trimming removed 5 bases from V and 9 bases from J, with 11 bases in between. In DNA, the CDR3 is TGTGCCAGCAGCAAGGTTGGGGGTGAGCAGTTCTTC. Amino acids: CASSKVGGEQFF.

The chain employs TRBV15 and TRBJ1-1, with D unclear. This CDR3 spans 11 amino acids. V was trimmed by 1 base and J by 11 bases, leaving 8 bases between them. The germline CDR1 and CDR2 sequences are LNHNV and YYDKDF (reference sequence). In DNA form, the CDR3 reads TGTGCCACCAGCAGAGGCAGGCGTGCTTTCTTT. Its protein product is CATSRGRRAFF.

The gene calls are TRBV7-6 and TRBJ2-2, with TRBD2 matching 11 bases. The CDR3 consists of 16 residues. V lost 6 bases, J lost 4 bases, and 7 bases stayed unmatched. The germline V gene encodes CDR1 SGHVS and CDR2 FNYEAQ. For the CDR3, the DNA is TGTGCCAGCAGTTTTAGCGGGGGGGACGCCACCGGGGAGCTGTTTTTT. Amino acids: CASSFSGGDATGELFF.

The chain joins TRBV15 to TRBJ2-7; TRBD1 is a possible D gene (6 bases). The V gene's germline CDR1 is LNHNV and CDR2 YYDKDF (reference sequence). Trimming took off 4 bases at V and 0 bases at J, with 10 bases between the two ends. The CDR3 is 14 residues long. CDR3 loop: CATSIRQDSYEQYF. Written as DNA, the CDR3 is TGTGCCACCAGCATCCGACAGGACTCCTACGAGCAGTACTTC.

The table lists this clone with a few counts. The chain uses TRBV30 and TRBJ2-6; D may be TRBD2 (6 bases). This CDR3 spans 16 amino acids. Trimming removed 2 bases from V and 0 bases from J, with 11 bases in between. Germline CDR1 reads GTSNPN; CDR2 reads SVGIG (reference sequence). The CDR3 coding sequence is TGTGCCTGGAGTCGGGGCGGGGCCTCTGGGGCCAACGTCCTGACTTTC. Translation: CAWSRGGASGANVLTF.

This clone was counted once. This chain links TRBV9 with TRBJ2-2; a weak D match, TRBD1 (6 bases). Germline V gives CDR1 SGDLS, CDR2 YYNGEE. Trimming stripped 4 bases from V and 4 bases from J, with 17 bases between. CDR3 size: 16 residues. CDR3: CASSSRDTRGTGELFF. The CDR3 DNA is TGTGCCAGCAGCAGTAGGGACACGAGGGGCACCGGGGAGCTGTTTTTT.

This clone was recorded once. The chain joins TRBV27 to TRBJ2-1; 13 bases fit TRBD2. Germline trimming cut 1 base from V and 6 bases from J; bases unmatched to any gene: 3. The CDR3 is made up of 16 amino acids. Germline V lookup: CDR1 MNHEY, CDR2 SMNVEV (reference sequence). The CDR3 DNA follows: TGTGCCAGCAGTTTATGGACTAGCGGGAGCGGCAATGAGCAGTTCTTC. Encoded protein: CASSLWTSGSGNEQFF.

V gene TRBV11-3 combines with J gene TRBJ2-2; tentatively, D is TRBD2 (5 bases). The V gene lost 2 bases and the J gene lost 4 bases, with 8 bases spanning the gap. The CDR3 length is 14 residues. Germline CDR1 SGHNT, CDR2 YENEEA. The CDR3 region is CASSLRGATGELFF. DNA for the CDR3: TGTGCCAGCAGCTTACGGGGTGCCACCGGGGAGCTGTTTTTT.

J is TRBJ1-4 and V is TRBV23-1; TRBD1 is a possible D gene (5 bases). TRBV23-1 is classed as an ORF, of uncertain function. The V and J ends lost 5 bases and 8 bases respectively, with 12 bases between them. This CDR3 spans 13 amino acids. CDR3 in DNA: TGCGCCAGCAGTGAGAGGGGAGGGGAAAAACTGTTTTTT. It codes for CASSERGGEKLFF.

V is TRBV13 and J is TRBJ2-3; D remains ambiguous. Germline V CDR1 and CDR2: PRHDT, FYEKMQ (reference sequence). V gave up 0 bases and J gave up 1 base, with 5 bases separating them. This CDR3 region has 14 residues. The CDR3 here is CASSLGLRTDTQYF. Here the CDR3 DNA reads TGTGCCAGCAGCTTAGGACTTCGCACAGATACGCAGTATTTT.

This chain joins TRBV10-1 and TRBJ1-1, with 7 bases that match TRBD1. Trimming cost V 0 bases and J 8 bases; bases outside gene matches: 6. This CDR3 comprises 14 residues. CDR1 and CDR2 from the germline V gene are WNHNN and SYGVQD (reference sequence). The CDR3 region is CASSESKGAREAFF. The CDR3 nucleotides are TGCGCCAGCAGTGAGTCTAAGGGGGCGCGCGAAGCTTTCTTT.